This TCR beta chain is from a study of shared clonotypes between healthy human individuals. V was trimmed by 1 base and J by 9 bases, leaving 27 bases between them. The CDR3 loop spans 18 amino acids. Germline V lookup: CDR1 SGHTS, CDR2 YDEGEE. Assay used: immunoSEQ multiplex PCR; TCRdb lists only in-frame clones, some missing. Here the sample spans approximately 1.4 million clones, 95% to 99% being singletons. The TCR was taken from a man aged 25-45 years in good health. Sequenced input: naive CD4+ T cells sorted from blood. Regarding subset: CD45RA+ positively selected. The chain has TRBV5-8 and TRBJ2-3; D is possibly TRBD1 or TRBD2 (5 bases each). The CDR3 nucleotides read TGTGCCAGCAGCTTGAAGGTCGAGGGGAGTCCTTTGGCATCCACGCAGTATTTT. It codes for CASSLKVEGSPLASTQYF.